The 27 T cell receptor beta chains given below trace back to one sample, sequenced in a study of technical replicates of blood from a few donors. The table came from immunoSEQ multiplex PCR; TCRdb's copy has only in-frame clones and leaves some out. This sample has roughly 9,900 clones, with about 94% found just once. The sample comprised PBMCs. Receptors originate from a human donor in good health.

The chain recombines TRBV7-3 with TRBJ1-1, with TRBD1 as a possible D gene (5 bases). From germline, CDR1 is SGHTA and CDR2 FQGTGA. The ends were cut back, 8 bases at V and 6 bases at J, with 19 bases in the middle. This CDR3 is built from 14 residues. The CDR3 nucleotides read TGTGCCAGCCACTCCCGCCCCCGACAGTCTGAAGCTTTCTTT. Translated, it gives CASHSRPRQSEAFF.

The rearrangement links TRBV5-1 to TRBJ2-3; 7 nucleotides agree with TRBD1. This CDR3 spans 13 amino acids. Germline V gives CDR1 SGHRS, CDR2 YFSETQ. With V trimmed by 4 bases and J by 4 bases, 3 bases remained unmatched. CDR3 in DNA: TGCGCCAGCAGCCGACAGGGCCCAGATACGCAGTATTTT. It yields the protein CASSRQGPDTQYF.

The CDR3 DNA reads as TGTGCCAGCAGACCCGGGGGGTCGACTGAAGCTTTCTTT. Amino acid sequence: CASRPGGSTEAFF. The V gene is TRBV6-5, the J gene TRBJ1-1; maybe TRBD1 (5 bases). Germline CDR1 reads MNHEY; CDR2 reads SVGAGI. V shed 6 bases and J shed 5 bases, with 13 bases lying between them. The CDR3 sequence is 13 residues long.

The chain recombines TRBV4-1 with TRBJ2-5; TRBD2 is a possible D gene (6 bases). Germline lookup yields CDR1 MGHRA and CDR2 YSYEKL. The ends were cut back, 0 bases at V and 5 bases at J, with 13 bases in the middle. This CDR3 region has 15 residues. CDR3 DNA sequence: TGCGCCAGCAGCCAAGATCCGGGCGGGGATGAGACCCAGTACTTC. This sequence encodes CASSQDPGGDETQYF.

This chain connects TRBV13 to TRBJ2-1; TRBD2 agrees at 7 bases. The V gene's germline CDR1 is PRHDT and CDR2 FYEKMQ (reference sequence). The junction had 3 bases not matched to a gene; V was cut back by 3 bases and J by 7 bases. CDR3 length: 13 residues. The chain's CDR3 is CASSLASGNEQFF. The CDR3 coding sequence is TGTGCCAGCAGCTTGGCTAGCGGAAATGAGCAGTTCTTC. The whole variable domain, filled in from reference TRBV13 and TRBJ2-1, reads AAGVIQSPRHLIKEKRETATLKCYPIPRHDTVYWYQQGPGQDPQFLISFYEKMQSDKGSIPDRFSAQQFSDYHSELNMSSLELGDSALYFCASSLASGNEQFFGPGTRLTVL.

The chain links TRBV25-1 to TRBJ2-5; the D gene is possibly TRBD2 (5 bases). The CDR3 is 13 amino acids. V was pared by 1 base and J by 2 bases, with 5 bases between. Germline CDR1 reads MGHDK; CDR2 reads SYGVNS. CDR3 region: CASSEWEQETQYF. The DNA of the CDR3 is TGTGCCAGCAGTGAATGGGAGCAAGAGACCCAGTACTTC.

V gene TRBV10-2 combines with J gene TRBJ2-5, with no clear D. Deletions cut 0 bases from V and 5 bases from J, with 4 bases between. The CDR3 runs to 12 residues. Germline V CDR1 and CDR2: WSHSY, SAAADI. The CDR3 is CASSESEETQYF. In DNA, the CDR3 is TGCGCCAGCAGTGAGTCAGAGGAGACCCAGTACTTC.

This sequence joins TRBV5-4 and TRBJ2-3; weak D call: TRBD2 (5 bases). The CDR3 is 15 residues long. Germline CDR1 is SGHNT and CDR2 is YYREEE (reference sequence). Trimming removed 0 bases from V and 6 bases from J, with 14 bases in between. The CDR3 sequence is CASSLGSAVQDTQYF. In nucleotides, the CDR3 is TGTGCCAGCAGCTTGGGGTCAGCGGTACAGGATACGCAGTATTTT.

This rearrangement joins TRBV5-6 to TRBJ1-1; a weak D match, TRBD1 (5 bases). The germline gives CDR1 SGHDT, CDR2 YYEEEE. CDR3 length equals 12 residues. Trimming shortened V by 2 bases and J by 5 bases, and 7 bases separated the two germline ends. The CDR3 nucleotides are TGTGCCAGCAGCTTACGACAGACTGAAGCTTTCTTT. Protein: CASSLRQTEAFF.

The rearrangement links TRBV4-1 to TRBJ2-5, with D possibly being TRBD1 (6 bases). The germline V gene has CDR1 MGHRA and CDR2 YSYEKL. The CDR3 runs to 17 residues. Trimming took off 0 bases at V and 1 base at J, with 15 bases between the two ends. The CDR3 is CASSQDWARGVQETQYF. CDR3 DNA: TGCGCCAGCAGCCAAGATTGGGCCAGGGGCGTCCAAGAGACCCAGTACTTC.

V and J are TRBV30 and TRBJ2-2; no clear D gene. CDR3 length: 16 amino acids. V lost 0 bases, J lost 5 bases, and 16 bases lay in between. Germline V gene lookup returns CDR1 GTSNPN and CDR2 SVGIG (reference sequence). CDR3 residues: CAWSVLLVTRTGELFF. The CDR3 coding sequence is TGTGCCTGGAGTGTACTCCTAGTTACACGAACCGGGGAGCTGTTTTTT.

The chain has TRBV6-1 and TRBJ1-1, with TRBD1 matching 8 bases. Germline assignment: CDR1 MNHNS and CDR2 SASEGT. The J segment lost 7 bases and the V segment lost 4 bases, leaving 11 bases of the junction unmatched. The CDR3 extends over 15 amino acids. The CDR3 DNA reads as TGTGCCAGCAGTGGTGGACAGGGAGTTGATCTTGAAGCTTTCTTT. Translated: CASSGGQGVDLEAFF.

The genes are TRBV18 and TRBJ2-5; 8 positions agree with TRBD2. The CDR3 spans 16 residues. Looked up from germline, CDR1 is KGHSH and CDR2 is LQKENI. V was pared by 6 bases and J by 5 bases, with 14 bases of the junction left unmatched. This CDR3 reads CASSPQATSGSETQYF. Here the CDR3 DNA reads TGTGCCAGCTCCCCCCAAGCGACCAGCGGGAGCGAGACCCAGTACTTC.

J is TRBJ2-1 and V is TRBV5-5; 7 positions agree with TRBD2. Germline trimming cut 2 bases from V and 4 bases from J; bases unmatched to any gene: 3. CDR3 length: 14 amino acids. Germline V gives CDR1 SGHKS, CDR2 YYEKEE (reference sequence). CDR3 nucleotide sequence: TGTGCCAGCAGCTTTGGGGACTATTACAATGAGCAGTTCTTC. Protein sequence: CASSFGDYYNEQFF.

The chain joins TRBV5-1 to TRBJ2-7, with D unresolved. In germline, CDR1 is SGHRS, CDR2 YFSETQ. The CDR3 has 12 amino acids. Trimming left V 1 base short and J 6 bases short, with 8 bases between. The DNA of the CDR3 is TGCGCCAGCAGCTTGTCAGGATCCGAGCAGTACTTC. The encoded protein is CASSLSGSEQYF.

This sequence joins TRBV6-6 and TRBJ2-3; TRBD1 might be the D (6 bases). The CDR3 is made up of 13 amino acids. Germline loops: CDR1 MNHNY, CDR2 SVGAGI (reference sequence). V lost 6 bases to trimming and J lost 4 bases, with 11 bases between them. The CDR3 DNA is TGTGCCAGCAGACCACAGGGAGCAGATACGCAGTATTTT. As protein: CASRPQGADTQYF.

This chain uses TRBV6-5 with TRBJ2-3, with TRBD2 matching 8 bases. This CDR3 is built from 16 residues. V lost 3 bases and J lost 8; bases outside the gene matches: 13. Germline loops: CDR1 MNHEY, CDR2 SVGAGI. CDR3 residues: CASSYLAGGPAGTQYF. CDR3 coding DNA: TGTGCCAGCAGTTATCTGGCGGGAGGCCCGGCGGGTACGCAGTATTTT.

This chain connects TRBV18 to TRBJ2-3; TRBD2 matches 7 bases. This CDR3 is 16 amino acids long. V lost 0 bases and J lost 4; bases outside the gene matches: 7. Germline CDR1 KGHSH, CDR2 LQKENI. This CDR3 reads CASSPPAGVAADTQYF. Here the CDR3 DNA reads TGTGCCAGCTCACCACCGGCGGGAGTAGCAGCAGATACGCAGTATTTT.

The chain joins TRBV6-6 to TRBJ2-7; TRBD2 matches 8 bases. The junction had 11 bases not matched to a gene; V was cut back by 6 bases and J by 7 bases. The CDR3 runs 14 residues. Germline assignment: CDR1 MNHNY and CDR2 SVGAGI (reference sequence). The CDR3 is CASSQPGRVGEQYF. Written as DNA, the CDR3 is TGTGCCAGCAGCCAGCCCGGGAGGGTAGGGGAGCAGTACTTC.

V usage is TRBV19 and J usage is TRBJ1-5; D gene uncertain. Germline V lookup: CDR1 LNHDA, CDR2 SQIVND (reference sequence). The CDR3 is made up of 14 amino acids. Trimming removed 3 bases from V and 3 bases from J, with 9 bases in between. The CDR3 bases are TGTGCCAGTAGTATTGGGAGCCACAATCAGCCCCAGCATTTT. Translation: CASSIGSHNQPQHF.

V gene TRBV15 combines with J gene TRBJ2-3; TRBD2 matches 12 bases. Germline V gives CDR1 LNHNV, CDR2 YYDKDF (reference sequence). CDR3 size: 17 residues. Trimming took 6 bases from V and 5 from J; bases not matched to a gene: 12. This chain's CDR3 is CATRTLASGREGDTQYF. The CDR3 DNA reads TGTGCCACCAGAACCCTGGCTAGCGGGAGGGAGGGAGATACGCAGTATTTT.

The chain uses TRBV28 and TRBJ1-1; 9 nucleotides align to TRBD1. V lost 6 bases to trimming and J lost 5 bases; unmatched junction nucleotides: 7. Germline CDR1 reads MDHEN; CDR2 reads SYDVKM. This CDR3 is built from 14 residues. The CDR3 DNA is TGTGCCAGCAGCGGACAGGGGAGCGGTACTGAAGCTTTCTTT. Translation gives CASSGQGSGTEAFF.

The chain links TRBV4-1 to TRBJ2-7; 7 nucleotides line up with TRBD2. This CDR3 spans 15 amino acids. V trimming: 4 bases; J trimming: 7 bases; junction bases outside the gene matches: 13. The germline CDR1 and CDR2 sequences are MGHRA and YSYEKL. The CDR3: CASSPSGAGAGEQYF. Written as DNA, the CDR3 is TGCGCCAGCAGCCCCAGTGGGGCGGGAGCTGGGGAGCAGTACTTC.

The chain links TRBV10-3 to TRBJ2-3; D is undetermined. This CDR3 is 14 amino acids long. Germline CDR1 is ENHRY and CDR2 is SYGVKD. V was cut by 0 bases and J by 5 bases, with 9 bases left in between. CDR3 bases: TGTGCCATCAGTGAGTCCTTTTCCCTAGATACGCAGTATTTT. Its translation is CAISESFSLDTQYF.

The chain couples TRBV27 to TRBJ1-1, with D perhaps matching TRBD1 (6 bases). The CDR3 totals 14 residues. Trimming stripped 7 bases from V and 4 bases from J, with 16 bases between. Germline V gene sequence: CDR1 MNHEY, CDR2 SMNVEV (reference sequence). The CDR3 region has the DNA TGTGCCAGCACCGATGGGGGGGCGAGCACTGAAGCTTTCTTT. This codes for CASTDGGASTEAFF.

The gene calls are TRBV7-3 and TRBJ2-3; 10 bases are shared with TRBD2. The CDR3 sequence is 14 residues long. Per germline, CDR1 SGHTA and CDR2 FQGTGA. Germline trimming cut 4 bases from V and 5 bases from J; bases unmatched to any gene: 3. The CDR3 protein is CASSSRLAGDTQYF. CDR3 nucleotide sequence: TGTGCCAGCAGCTCAAGACTAGCGGGAGATACGCAGTATTTT.

The V gene is TRBV28, the J gene TRBJ2-3; a weak D match, TRBD1 (8 bases). This CDR3 has 17 amino acids. Germline V lookup: CDR1 MDHEN, CDR2 SYDVKM. Trimming cost V 6 bases and J 2 bases, with 21 bases left between them. In nucleotides, the CDR3 is TGTGCCAGCAGCACAGGGGGGGGACAGCCCGACACAGATACGCAGTATTTT. Translated: CASSTGGGQPDTDTQYF.